This T cell receptor (beta chain) was profiled in a study of T cell changes during pregnancy in multiple sclerosis. This CDR3 has 18 amino acids. Profiled with immunoSEQ multiplex PCR; TCRdb holds only in-frame clones, not every one. Of about 110,000 clones in the sample, roughly nine tenths are singletons; the top ten hold 1.6%. The material sequenced was peripheral blood, taken before pregnancy. This chain connects TRBV21-1 to TRBJ2-1; the table calls TRBD2, which could not be checked here. TRBV21-1 is recorded as a pseudogene. The TCR comes from a female donor with multiple sclerosis, enrolled in a pregnancy study. CDR3 DNA sequence: TGTGCCAGCAGCAAAGCGCCTTTTGGAGGGAGGGCCTACAATGAGCAGTTCTTC. Translated: CASSKAPFGGRAYNEQFF.